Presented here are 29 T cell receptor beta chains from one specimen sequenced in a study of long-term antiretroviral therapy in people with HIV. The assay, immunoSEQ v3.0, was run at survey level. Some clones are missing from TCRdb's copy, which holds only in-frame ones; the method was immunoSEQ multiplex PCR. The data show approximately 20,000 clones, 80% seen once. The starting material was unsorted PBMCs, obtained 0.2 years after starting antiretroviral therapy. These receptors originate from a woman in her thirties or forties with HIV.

DNA for the CDR3: TGTGCCAGCAGCTTTTCTTTCGGTCTGACCGACAATGAGCAGTTCTTC. This translates into CASSFSFGLTDNEQFF. The rearrangement joins TRBV7-9 to TRBJ2-1; D unresolved. The V gene's germline CDR1 is SEHNR and CDR2 FQNEAQ (reference sequence). The CDR3 spans 16 residues. V lost 3 bases and J 5 bases, leaving 17 bases between the germline ends.

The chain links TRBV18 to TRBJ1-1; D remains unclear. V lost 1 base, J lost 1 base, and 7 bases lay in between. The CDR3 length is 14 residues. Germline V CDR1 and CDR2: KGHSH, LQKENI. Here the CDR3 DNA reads TGTGCCAGCTCACCACTAGAACAGAACACTGAAGCTTTCTTT. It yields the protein CASSPLEQNTEAFF.

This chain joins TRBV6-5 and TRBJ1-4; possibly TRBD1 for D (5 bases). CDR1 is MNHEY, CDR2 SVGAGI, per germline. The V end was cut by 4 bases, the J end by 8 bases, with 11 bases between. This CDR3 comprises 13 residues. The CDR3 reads CASSSRQREKLFF. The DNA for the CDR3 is TGTGCCAGCAGTTCCCGACAGAGGGAAAAACTGTTTTTT.

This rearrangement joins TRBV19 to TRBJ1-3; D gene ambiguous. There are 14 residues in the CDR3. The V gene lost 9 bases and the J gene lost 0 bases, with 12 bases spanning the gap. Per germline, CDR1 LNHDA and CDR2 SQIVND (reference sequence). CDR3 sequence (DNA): TGTGCCAGCAGAAGGGAGACCTCTGGAAACACCATATATTTT. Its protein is CASRRETSGNTIYF.

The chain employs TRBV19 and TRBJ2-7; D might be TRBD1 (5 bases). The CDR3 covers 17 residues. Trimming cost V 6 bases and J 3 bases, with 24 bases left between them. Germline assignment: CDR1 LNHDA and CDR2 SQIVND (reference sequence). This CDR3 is CASSPLYGLQENYEQYF. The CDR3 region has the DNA TGTGCCAGTAGCCCCCTATACGGGCTACAGGAGAACTACGAGCAGTACTTC.

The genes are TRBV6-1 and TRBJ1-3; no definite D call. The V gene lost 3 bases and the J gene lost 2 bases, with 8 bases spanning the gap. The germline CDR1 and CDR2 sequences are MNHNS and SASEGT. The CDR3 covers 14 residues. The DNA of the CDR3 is TGTGCCAGCAGTGAGGGCTCGACTGGAAACACCATATATTTT. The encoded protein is CASSEGSTGNTIYF.

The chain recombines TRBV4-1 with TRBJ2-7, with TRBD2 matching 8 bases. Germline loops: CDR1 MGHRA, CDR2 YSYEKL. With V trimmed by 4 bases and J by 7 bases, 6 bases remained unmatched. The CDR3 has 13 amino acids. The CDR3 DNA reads TGCGCCAGCAGCCCTCATCGGGAGGGAGAGCAGTACTTC. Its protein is CASSPHREGEQYF.

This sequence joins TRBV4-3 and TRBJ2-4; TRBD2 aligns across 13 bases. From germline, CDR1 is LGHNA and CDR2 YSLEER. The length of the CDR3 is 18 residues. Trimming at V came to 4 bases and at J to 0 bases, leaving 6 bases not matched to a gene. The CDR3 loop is CASSPGLAGLLAKNIQYF. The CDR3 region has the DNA TGCGCCAGCAGCCCGGGACTAGCGGGGCTTTTAGCCAAAAACATTCAGTACTTC.

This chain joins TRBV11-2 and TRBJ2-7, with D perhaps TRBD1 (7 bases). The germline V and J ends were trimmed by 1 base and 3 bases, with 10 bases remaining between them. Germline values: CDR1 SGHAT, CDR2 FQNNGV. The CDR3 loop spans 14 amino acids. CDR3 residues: CASSLGGDSYEQYF. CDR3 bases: TGTGCCAGCAGCTTAGGGGGGGACAGCTACGAGCAGTACTTC.

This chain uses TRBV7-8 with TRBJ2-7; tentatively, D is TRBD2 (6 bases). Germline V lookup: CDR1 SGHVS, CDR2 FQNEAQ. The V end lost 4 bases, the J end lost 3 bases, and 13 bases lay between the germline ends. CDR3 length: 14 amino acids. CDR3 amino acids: CASSSRDGGYEQYF. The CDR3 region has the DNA TGTGCCAGCAGCTCCAGAGACGGGGGCTACGAGCAGTACTTC.

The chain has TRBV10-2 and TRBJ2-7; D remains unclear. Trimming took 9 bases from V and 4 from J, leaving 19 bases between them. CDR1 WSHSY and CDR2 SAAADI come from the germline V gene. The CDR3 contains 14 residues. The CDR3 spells CASSYGPRGYEQYF. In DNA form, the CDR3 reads TGCGCCAGTTCTTATGGGCCTCGAGGTTACGAGCAGTACTTC.

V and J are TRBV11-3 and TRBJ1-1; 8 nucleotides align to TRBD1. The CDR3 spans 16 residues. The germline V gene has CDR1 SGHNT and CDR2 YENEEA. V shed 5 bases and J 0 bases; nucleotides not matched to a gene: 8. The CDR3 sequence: CASSHPGQVLNTEAFF. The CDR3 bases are TGTGCCAGCAGCCATCCGGGACAGGTATTGAACACTGAAGCTTTCTTT. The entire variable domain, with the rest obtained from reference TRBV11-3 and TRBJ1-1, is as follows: EAGVVQSPRYKIIEKKQPVAFWCNPISGHNTLYWYLQNLGQGPELLIRYENEEAVDDSQLPKDRFSAERLKGVDSTLKIQPAELGDSAVYLCASSHPGQVLNTEAFFGQGTRLTVV.

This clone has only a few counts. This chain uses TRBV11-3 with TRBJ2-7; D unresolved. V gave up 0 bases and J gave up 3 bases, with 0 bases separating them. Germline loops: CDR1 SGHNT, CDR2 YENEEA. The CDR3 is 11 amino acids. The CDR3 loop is CASSLDYEQYF. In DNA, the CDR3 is TGTGCCAGCAGCTTAGACTACGAGCAGTACTTC.

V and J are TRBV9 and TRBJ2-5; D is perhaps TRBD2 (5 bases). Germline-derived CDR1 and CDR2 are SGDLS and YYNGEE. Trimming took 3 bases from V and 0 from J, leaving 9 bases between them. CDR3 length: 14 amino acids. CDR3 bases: TGTGCCAGCAGCGCAGCCGGGAACCAAGAGACCCAGTACTTC. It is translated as CASSAAGNQETQYF.

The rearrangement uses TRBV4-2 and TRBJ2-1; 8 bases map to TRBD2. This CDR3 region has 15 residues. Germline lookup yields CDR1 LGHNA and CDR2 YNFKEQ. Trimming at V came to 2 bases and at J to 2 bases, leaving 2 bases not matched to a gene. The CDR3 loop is CASSQTSGPYNEQFF. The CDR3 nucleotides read TGTGCCAGCAGCCAAACTAGCGGTCCCTACAATGAGCAGTTCTTC.

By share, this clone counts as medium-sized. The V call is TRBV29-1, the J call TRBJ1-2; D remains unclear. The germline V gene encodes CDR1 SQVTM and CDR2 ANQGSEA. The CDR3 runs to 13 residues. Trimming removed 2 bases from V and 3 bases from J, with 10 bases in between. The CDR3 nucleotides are TGCAGCGTTGAAACCCCGAAAGACTATGGCTACACCTTC. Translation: CSVETPKDYGYTF.

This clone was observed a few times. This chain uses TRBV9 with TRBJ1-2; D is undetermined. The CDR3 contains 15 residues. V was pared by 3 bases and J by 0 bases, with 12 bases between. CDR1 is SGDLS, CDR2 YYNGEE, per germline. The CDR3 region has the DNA TGTGCCAGCAGCGGGCCGCCTCTCACTAACTATGGCTACACCTTC. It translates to CASSGPPLTNYGYTF.

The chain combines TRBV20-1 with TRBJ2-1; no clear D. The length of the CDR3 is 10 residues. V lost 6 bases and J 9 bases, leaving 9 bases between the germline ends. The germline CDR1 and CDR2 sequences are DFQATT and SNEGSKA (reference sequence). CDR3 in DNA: TGCAGTGCCCCCAGCGCTGAGCAGTTCTTC. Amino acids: CSAPSAEQFF.

This CDR3 reads CASSLRLAGTGELFF. For the CDR3, the DNA is TGTGCCAGCAGCTTGCGCCTAGCGGGCACCGGGGAGCTGTTTTTT. The V and J genes are TRBV5-6 and TRBJ2-2; TRBD2 agrees at 8 bases. CDR3 length: 15 residues. Germline-derived CDR1 and CDR2 are SGHDT and YYEEEE. V dropped 1 base and J dropped 4; count of bases not matched to a gene: 3.

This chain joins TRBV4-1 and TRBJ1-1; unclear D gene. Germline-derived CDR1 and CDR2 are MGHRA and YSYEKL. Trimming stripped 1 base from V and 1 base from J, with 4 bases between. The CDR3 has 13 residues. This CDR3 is CASSQGGNTEAFF. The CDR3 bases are TGCGCCAGCAGCCAAGGGGGGAACACTGAAGCTTTCTTT.

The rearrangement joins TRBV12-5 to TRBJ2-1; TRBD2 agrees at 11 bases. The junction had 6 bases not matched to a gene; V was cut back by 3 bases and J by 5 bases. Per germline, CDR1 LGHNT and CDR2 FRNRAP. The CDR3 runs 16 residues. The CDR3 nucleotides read TGTGCTAGTGGTTTCCCGTTAGCGGGAGGGGACAATGAGCAGTTCTTC. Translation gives CASGFPLAGGDNEQFF.

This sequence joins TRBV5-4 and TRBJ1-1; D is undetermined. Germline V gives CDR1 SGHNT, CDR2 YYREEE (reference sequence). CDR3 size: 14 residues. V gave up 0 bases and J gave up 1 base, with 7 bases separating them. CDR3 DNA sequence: TGTGCCAGCAGCTTGGGGCTGGGGAACACTGAAGCTTTCTTT. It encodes CASSLGLGNTEAFF.

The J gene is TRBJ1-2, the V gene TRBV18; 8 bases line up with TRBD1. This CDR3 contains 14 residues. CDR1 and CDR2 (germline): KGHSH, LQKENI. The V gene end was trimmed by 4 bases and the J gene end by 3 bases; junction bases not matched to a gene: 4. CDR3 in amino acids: CASSLTGVDYGYTF. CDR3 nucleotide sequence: TGTGCCAGCTCACTGACAGGGGTGGACTATGGCTACACCTTC. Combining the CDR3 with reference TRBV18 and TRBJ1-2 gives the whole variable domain NAGVMQNPRHLVRRRGQEARLRCSPMKGHSHVYWYRQLPEEGLKFMVYLQKENIIDESGMPKERFSAEFPKEGPSILRIQQVVRGDSAAYFCASSLTGVDYGYTFGSGTRLTVV.

CDR3 residues: CASSSLRGGRETQYF. CDR3 coding DNA: TGTGCCAGCAGCTCCTTAAGGGGAGGTAGAGAGACCCAGTACTTC. The genes are TRBV5-6 and TRBJ2-5; maybe TRBD2 (6 bases). The CDR3 consists of 15 residues. Germline CDR1 SGHDT, CDR2 YYEEEE. Trimming left V 3 bases short and J 4 bases short, with 16 bases between.

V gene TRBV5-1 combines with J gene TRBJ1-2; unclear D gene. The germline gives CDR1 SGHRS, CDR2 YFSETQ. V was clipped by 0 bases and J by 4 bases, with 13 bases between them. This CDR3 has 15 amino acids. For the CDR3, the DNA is TGCGCCAGCAGCTTGGGAGGGCAGACCAGCTATGGCTACACCTTC. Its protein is CASSLGGQTSYGYTF.

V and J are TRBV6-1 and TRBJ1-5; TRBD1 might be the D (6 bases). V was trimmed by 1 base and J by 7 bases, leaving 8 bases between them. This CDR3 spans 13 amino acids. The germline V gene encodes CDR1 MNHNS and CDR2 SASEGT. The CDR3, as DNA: TGTGCCAGCAGTGAAGTTCAGGGGCAGCCCCAGCATTTT. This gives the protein CASSEVQGQPQHF.

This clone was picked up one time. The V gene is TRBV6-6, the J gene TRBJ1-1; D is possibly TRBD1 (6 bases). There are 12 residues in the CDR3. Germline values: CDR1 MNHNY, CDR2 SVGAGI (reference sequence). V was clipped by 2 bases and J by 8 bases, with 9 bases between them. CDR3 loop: CASSYPQGEAFF. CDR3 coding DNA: TGTGCCAGCAGTTACCCTCAGGGGGAAGCTTTCTTT.

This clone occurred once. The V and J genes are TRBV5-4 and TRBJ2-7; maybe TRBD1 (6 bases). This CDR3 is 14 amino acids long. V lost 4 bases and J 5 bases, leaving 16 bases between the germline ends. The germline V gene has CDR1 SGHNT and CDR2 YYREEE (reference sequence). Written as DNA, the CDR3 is TGTGCCAGCAGCGCGACAGGTCTCACCCACGAGCAGTACTTC. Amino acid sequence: CASSATGLTHEQYF.

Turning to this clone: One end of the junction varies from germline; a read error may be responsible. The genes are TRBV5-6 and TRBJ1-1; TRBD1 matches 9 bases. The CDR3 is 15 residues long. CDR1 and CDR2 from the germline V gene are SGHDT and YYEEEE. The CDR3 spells CASSWRQGENPEAFF. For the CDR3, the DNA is TGTGCCAGCAGCTGGAGACAGGGGGAGAACCCTGAAGCTTTCTTT. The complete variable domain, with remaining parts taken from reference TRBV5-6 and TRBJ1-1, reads DAGVTQSPTHLIKTRGQQVTLRCSPKSGHDTVSWYQQALGQGPQFIFQYYEEEERQRGNFPDRFSGHQFPNYSSELNVNALLLGDSALYLCASSWRQGENPEAFFGQGTRLTVV.